This record concerns one T cell receptor (beta chain) sequence. Method: immunoSEQ multiplex PCR; TCRdb's copy keeps in-frame clones and lacks some. The sample has roughly 63,000 clones; roughly 80% are singletons. Time point here: pretreatment peripheral blood. This sample stems from a study of PD-L1 blockade in urothelial cancer. Overall study context: About nine tenths of the roughly 30 patients comprised males who had bladder-origin urothelial cancer.

V lost 3 bases and J 5 bases, leaving 14 bases between the germline ends. Germline V gene sequence: CDR1 SGHRS, CDR2 YFSETQ. The CDR3 totals 14 residues. This rearrangement joins TRBV5-1 to TRBJ1-1, with D possibly TRBD1 on 6 matching bases. This TCR derives from a man in his 70s with urothelial cancer. Specimen: PBMCs, collected around atezolizumab (anti-PD-L1) treatment. The CDR3 region is CASSWDTPRTEAFF. In DNA, the CDR3 is TGCGCCAGCAGCTGGGACACCCCCCGGACTGAAGCTTTCTTT.